This passage covers 6 T cell receptor beta chains from one sample sequenced in a study of neurological immune-mediated disorders. The time point is: longitudinal time-point 2. TCRdb reanalysed the 5' RACE reads using MiXCR and keeps one entry per CDR3 protein. The data hold some 60,000 distinct CDR3 sequences, with about 8.9% observed a single time. Sample: PBMCs. The receptor source for this set is a man aged 30 to 45 in good health.

This clonotype was counted at least ten times. The rearrangement links TRBV29-1 to TRBJ2-2; D unresolved. Looked up from germline, CDR1 is SQVTM and CDR2 is ANQGSEA. Trimming cost V 5 bases and J 3 bases, with 10 bases left between them. The CDR3 runs 13 residues. CDR3 region: CSVSQSDTGELFF. The CDR3 bases are TGCAGCGTTTCTCAGTCCGACACCGGGGAGCTGTTTTTT.

There are many counts of this clonotype. V is TRBV6-5 and J is TRBJ2-1, with TRBD2 matching over 7 bases. V was clipped by 6 bases and J by 3 bases; unmatched bases: 8. CDR1 MNHEY and CDR2 SVGAGI come from the germline V gene. This CDR3 is 15 amino acids long. The CDR3 region is CASSPAGYGYNEQFF. Here the CDR3 DNA reads TGTGCCAGCAGCCCAGCGGGATACGGCTACAATGAGCAGTTCTTC.

This clonotype was detected ten times or more. The gene calls are TRBV27 and TRBJ2-6; 7 nucleotides match TRBD1. CDR3 length: 16 residues. With V trimmed by 4 bases and J by 4 bases, 7 bases remained unmatched. The germline gives CDR1 MNHEY, CDR2 SMNVEV (reference sequence). The CDR3 spells CASSWEGGAGANVLTF. The CDR3 bases are TGTGCCAGCAGTTGGGAAGGGGGCGCCGGGGCCAACGTCCTGACTTTC.

This clonotype has just a few counts. The chain combines TRBV30 with TRBJ2-1, with 14 bases aligning to TRBD2. The V gene's germline CDR1 is GTSNPN and CDR2 SVGIG (reference sequence). After removal of 2 bases from V and 7 bases from J, the junction contained 7 bases not matched to a gene. This CDR3 is built from 16 residues. The CDR3 loop reads CAWSPKTSGRGNEQFF. CDR3 DNA: TGTGCCTGGAGTCCCAAGACTAGCGGGAGGGGAAATGAGCAGTTCTTC.

This clonotype was recorded at least ten times. The chain employs TRBV24-1 and TRBJ2-5; 11 bases line up with TRBD1. CDR3 length equals 16 residues. Trimming cost V 2 bases and J 5 bases; bases outside gene matches: 6. The germline CDR1 and CDR2 sequences are KGHDR and SFDVKD. The CDR3 DNA reads TGTGCCACCAGTGATTCGGACAGGGGGCGAATGGAGACCCAGTACTTC. Its protein is CATSDSDRGRMETQYF.

This clonotype was detected ten times or more. In DNA form, the CDR3 reads TGTGCCAGCAGCGCCTGGACCCTGGACAGGGAGGACGGCTACACCTTC. Residues: CASSAWTLDREDGYTF. This rearrangement joins TRBV7-9 to TRBJ1-2, with 8 bases matching TRBD1. The V and J ends lost 5 bases and 8 bases, in that order; junction bases with no gene match: 16. Germline CDR1 and CDR2: SEHNR and FQNEAQ (reference sequence). The CDR3 consists of 16 residues.